This paragraph reports one T cell receptor (beta chain). The antigen it binds to is not known. No base-level quality is on record; no much larger clone is a single base apart. Libraries were prepared through 5' RACE. Instrument on record: Illumina HiSeq 2500. The second PCR ran for roughly 6 to 11 cycles and used a J-beta primer mix along with a sample-barcoded 5' primer. A unique molecular identifier was introduced onto each TCR beta cDNA molecule by a template-switch 5' adaptor carrying 12 random nucleotides. At least 2.5 million CDR3-containing paired-end reads were obtained from each sample. All of the RNA was converted into first-strand cDNA using the Mint cDNA synthesis kit, with a TRBC-specific oligonucleotide serving as the primer. Following uracil-DNA glycosylase treatment, all cDNA underwent a first 18-cycle PCR with the universal primers M1SS and BC2_uni_R. The original pipeline was this. For normalization, 1 million high-quality reads were randomly selected from each sample, with every read carrying a distinct molecular identifier. Instead of being binned into consensus sequences, reads with shared molecular identifiers were discarded. MiTCR, run with a Q25 quality threshold and the strictest error-elimination algorithm, handled CDR3 identification, clonotype clustering and error correction. A nonparametric unseen species model using Euler transformation provided a lower-bound estimate of total TCR beta diversity. Starting from the raw public reads, TCRdb applied fastp trimming at Q25, assembled clones with MiXCR and retained in-frame beta chains. Identical CDR3 protein sequences are pooled into one entry, listed with their most common genes and DNA. The V and J calls follow TCRdb's processing rather than the paper's. The sample has about 1,400,000 distinct CDR3 sequences on record, around 39% of them singletons. The ten most abundant clones make up 7% to 9% of the sample.

The CDR3, cysteine through phenylalanine, is 13 amino acids long. Of the read, only the CDR3 DNA is kept; its 39 bases are in frame from base 1. At the junction V is shortened by 4 bases and J by 7 bases, with 13 bases in between. This specimen comes from a study of blood T cells in healthy people across ages (dated by TCRdb to between 2014 and 2017). Study-wide context: In model experiments, template switching captured about one uniquely barcoded TCR beta cDNA molecule for every two T cells. To avoid experimental bias, donors of different ages were spread randomly across the sequencing lanes. The study analyzed two additional independent replicas of 1 million unique cDNA reads from the same blood draw for two donors, one aged 18 to 30 and one aged 80 or older. To track age-related changes in TCR beta repertoire diversity, the study relied on deep sequencing normalized with unique cDNA molecular identifiers. Donors were grouped into four age groups: young (average about 15 years), middle-aged (39), aged (about 60) and long-lived (approximately 75).

The donors were some 39 Caucasian individuals from Russia, aged roughly 6 to 90 years, who were systemically healthy. Approximately 9 milliliters of peripheral blood were collected from each donor into EDTA-treated Vacutainer tubes. Ficoll-Paque density-gradient centrifugation was used to isolate PBMCs, with at least 6 million obtained per sample. Total RNA, at least 6 micrograms per sample, was extracted from PBMCs with Trizol reagent. For every donor, an aliquot of PBMCs went through flow cytometry to measure the percentages of naive CD45RAhigh/CD27high T cells. Study-wide conclusions, independent of this receptor: Donor CMV infection status was unknown, potentially confounding age-related changes in expanded clonotypes. Observed TCR beta diversity correlated strongly with the percentage of naive T cells measured by flow cytometry. The long-lived group showed more naive CD4+ T cells, fewer expanded clones and increased TCR diversity than the aged group, suggesting age selection. Conclusive comparison of naive and antigen-experienced compartments was prevented by the profiling of bulk unsorted PBMCs. Estimates of total diversity based on one million sequenced T cells were considered lower bounds and underestimates. Observed TCR beta diversity per million T cells fell roughly linearly with age, and a significant reduction was already apparent by age roughly 40.

The sequence was collected from a woman under 30 in good health. The chain joins TRBV12-3 or TRBV12-4 to TRBJ1-2; tentative D gene TRBD1, with 5 bases matching. The sequencing input was blood. This receptor carries the CDR3 CASSWGGDRGYTF. In nucleotides, the sequence is TGTGCCAGCAGTTGGGGGGGGGATCGTGGCTACACCTTC.